These T cell receptor beta chains were read from a single sample in a study of blood T cell repertoires in COVID-19. Generated by immunoSEQ multiplex PCR, the TCRdb table keeps only in-frame clones and is missing some. The sample consists of 310,000 or so clones, approximately 86% of them appearing once. The sample taken for sequencing was peripheral blood. These receptors all come from a man between 65 and 80 years old with acute or convalescent COVID-19. Each CDR3 is given with its conserved first and last residue. The D gene is left open where the match is weak. Expanded clones are given a class, and other clones once, few, many or no size at all.

j_call | clone_size | d_call | v_call | cdr3_aa | cdr3_nt
TRBJ2-3 | . | TRBD1 | TRBV9 | CASSVEGLIQGSPSTDTQYF | TGTGCCAGCAGCGTAGAGGGGTTAATACAGGGGTCCCCTAGCACAGATACGCAGTATTTT
TRBJ1-5 | . | TRBD1 | TRBV28 | CASFTGQGVQPQHF | TGTGCCAGCTTTACCGGACAGGGGGTTCAGCCCCAGCATTTT
TRBJ1-3 | . | TRBD1 | TRBV7-9 | CASSATGAGNTIYF | TGTGCCAGCAGCGCCACAGGGGCTGGAAACACCATATATTTT
TRBJ1-1 | . | . | TRBV20-1 | CAEGGELAFF | TGCGCAGAAGGAGGGGAGCTAGCTTTCTTT
TRBJ1-6 | . | TRBD1 | TRBV4-3 | CASSLDRVNSPLHF | TGCGCCAGCAGTCTGGACAGGGTCAATTCACCCCTCCACTTT
TRBJ2-5 | . | . | TRBV29-1 | CSVRSYREGHIQETQYF | TGCAGCGTCCGCAGTTACAGGGAAGGTCATATCCAGGAGACCCAGTACTTC
TRBJ1-4 | . | . | TRBV28 | CASRSASATNEKLFF | TGTGCCAGCCGTTCAGCCAGCGCAACTAATGAAAAACTGTTTTTT
TRBJ2-1 | . | TRBD2 | TRBV28 | CASSTGGGQFF | TGTGCCAGCAGTACCGGGGGGGGGCAGTTCTTC
TRBJ2-3 | . | TRBD2 | TRBV19 | CASSIRSGGEDTQYF | TGTGCCAGTAGTATCCGAAGCGGGGGGGAAGATACGCAGTATTTT
TRBJ2-3 | . | . | TRBV24-1 | CATSETGTFTDTQYF | TGTGCCACCAGTGAAACCGGGACATTCACAGATACGCAGTATTTT
TRBJ1-5 | . | . | TRBV12-3/TRBV12-4 | CASSPLGEPQHF | TGTGCCAGCAGCCCCCTCGGGGAGCCCCAGCATTTT
TRBJ2-3 | . | . | TRBV21-1 | CACQGSTDTQYF | TGTGCGTGTCAGGGCAGCACAGATACGCAGTATTTT
TRBJ2-3 | . | . | TRBV4-3 | CASSQLDLQGSADTQYF | TGCGCCAGCAGCCAATTAGACTTGCAGGGATCCGCAGATACGCAGTATTTT
TRBJ2-1 | . | TRBD2 | TRBV5-1 | CASSLVLAGGPLVPYNEQFF | TGCGCCAGCAGCTTGGTTCTAGCGGGGGGGCCTTTGGTCCCCTACAATGAGCAGTTCTTC
TRBJ1-1 | few | . | TRBV3-1/TRBV3-2 | CASSPNGDLRNTEAFF | TGTGCCAGCAGCCCTAACGGGGACTTGAGGAACACTGAAGCTTTCTTT
TRBJ1-2 | few | . | TRBV23-1 | CASSQGLNPAGYTF | TGCGCCAGCAGTCAGGGACTAAACCCCGCTGGCTACACCTTC
TRBJ1-1 | . | . | TRBV5-1 | CASSLPGSDTEAFF | TGCGCCAGCAGCTTGCCAGGGTCGGACACTGAAGCTTTCTTT
TRBJ1-1 | once | . | TRBV27 | CASSLSSGGGASLNTEAFF | TGTGCCAGCAGTTTATCGAGTGGGGGGGGCGCATCTCTGAACACTGAAGCTTTCTTT
TRBJ2-7 | . | TRBD2 | TRBV5-1 | CASSLGGGGTNYEQYF | TGCGCCAGCAGCTTGGGTGGCGGGGGGACAAACTACGAGCAGTACTTC
TRBJ2-3 | . | TRBD2 | TRBV11-2 | CASRRLAGGPTDTQYF | TGTGCCAGCAGGCGACTAGCGGGAGGGCCGACAGATACGCAGTATTTT
TRBJ1-5 | . | . | TRBV5-6 | CASSQTGTRSQPQHF | TGTGCCAGCAGCCAAACAGGGACAAGGAGTCAGCCCCAGCATTTT
TRBJ2-7 | . | TRBD1 | TRBV29-1 | CSVVRDRVSEQYF | TGCAGCGTTGTCCGGGACAGGGTATCCGAGCAGTACTTC
TRBJ1-1 | . | . | TRBV28 | CASSLSGWTAVGRLNTEAFF | TGTGCCAGCAGTTTATCGGGGTGGACAGCCGTGGGGCGGTTGAACACTGAAGCTTTCTTT
TRBJ2-3 | . | TRBD2 | TRBV9 | CASSVAAGAGTDTQYF | TGTGCCAGCAGCGTAGCAGCGGGGGCCGGCACAGATACGCAGTATTTT
TRBJ1-5 | few | . | TRBV7-9 | CASSFGQYQPQHF | TGTGCCAGCAGCTTTGGCCAGTATCAGCCCCAGCATTTT
TRBJ2-2 | . | TRBD1 | TRBV7-3 | CASSPRTGIPPTGELFF | TGTGCCAGCAGCCCCAGGACAGGGATTCCCCCCACCGGGGAGCTGTTTTTT
TRBJ1-4 | . | . | TRBV6-5 | CASKRGLATNEKLFF | TGTGCCAGCAAGCGGGGCCTTGCAACTAATGAAAAACTGTTTTTT